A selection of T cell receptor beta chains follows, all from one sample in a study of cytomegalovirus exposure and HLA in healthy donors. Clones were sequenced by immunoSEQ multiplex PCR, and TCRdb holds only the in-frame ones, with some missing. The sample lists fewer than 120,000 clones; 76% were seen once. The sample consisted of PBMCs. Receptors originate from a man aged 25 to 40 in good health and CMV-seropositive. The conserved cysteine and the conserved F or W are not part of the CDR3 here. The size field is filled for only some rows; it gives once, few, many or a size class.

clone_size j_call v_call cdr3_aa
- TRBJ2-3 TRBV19 ASSIVAGGATDTQY
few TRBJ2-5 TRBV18 ASSLRTAPRETQY
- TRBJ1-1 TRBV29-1 SARGNTEAF
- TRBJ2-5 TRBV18 ASSPLQGETQY
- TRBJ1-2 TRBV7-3 ASSLGAGTPYGYT
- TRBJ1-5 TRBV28 ASRSSNQPQH
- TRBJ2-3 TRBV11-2 ASSPRRRGGEGTQY
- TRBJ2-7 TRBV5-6 ASSEPDRGPYEQY
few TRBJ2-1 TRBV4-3 ASSPGTASQFEQF
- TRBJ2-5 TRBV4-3 ASSQRYRAAETQY
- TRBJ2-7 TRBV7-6 ASSLEGSGGSYEQY
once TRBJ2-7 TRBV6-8 ASSYRGQVYEQY
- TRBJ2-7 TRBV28 ASSLDTHSWY
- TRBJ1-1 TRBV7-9 ASSFLGQIKNTEAF
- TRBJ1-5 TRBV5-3 ARSREDSNQPQH
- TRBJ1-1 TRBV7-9 ASSALTGMNTEAF
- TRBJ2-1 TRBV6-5 ASSRTSGVANEQF
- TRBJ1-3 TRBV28 ASSFRRSSGNTIY
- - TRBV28 ASSSLPYEQY
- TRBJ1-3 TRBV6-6 ASSRQVRGNTIY
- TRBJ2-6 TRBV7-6 ASSFDSQYRSGANVLT
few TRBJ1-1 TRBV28 ASSSSGTGTEAF
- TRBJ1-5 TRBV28 ASSLLNQPQH
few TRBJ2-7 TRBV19 ASSMVGESTYEQY
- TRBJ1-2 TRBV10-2 ASSDLPGQGAGSGGYT
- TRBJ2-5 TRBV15 ATSRGGGQGHQETQY
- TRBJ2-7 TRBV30 AWITGTGSYEQY
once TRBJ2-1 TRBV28 ASSSPASGGANEQF
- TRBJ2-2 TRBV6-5 ASSYGRGRELF